The T cell receptor (beta chain) described here comes from a study of OX40 agonist ivuxolimab in advanced cancers. The assay was immunoSEQ multiplex PCR, and TCRdb's table has in-frame clones only and misses some. The profile shows some 85,000 clones, 75% to 95% of them singletons. V gave up 6 bases and J gave up 8 bases; unmatched junction bases: 4. CDR3 length equals 13 residues. Germline CDR1 and CDR2: SEHNR and FQNEAQ (reference sequence). This rearrangement joins TRBV7-9 to TRBJ1-4; TRBD1 matches 9 bases. The sample consisted of CD4+ or CD8+ T cells sorted from blood, taken in a trial of the OX40 agonist ivuxolimab. The origin of this receptor is an adult with an advanced solid tumor such as melanoma, head and neck, liver or kidney cancer. Written as DNA, the CDR3 is TGTGCCAGCAGACGGACAGGGGACGAAAAACTGTTTTTT. The encoded protein is CASRRTGDEKLFF.